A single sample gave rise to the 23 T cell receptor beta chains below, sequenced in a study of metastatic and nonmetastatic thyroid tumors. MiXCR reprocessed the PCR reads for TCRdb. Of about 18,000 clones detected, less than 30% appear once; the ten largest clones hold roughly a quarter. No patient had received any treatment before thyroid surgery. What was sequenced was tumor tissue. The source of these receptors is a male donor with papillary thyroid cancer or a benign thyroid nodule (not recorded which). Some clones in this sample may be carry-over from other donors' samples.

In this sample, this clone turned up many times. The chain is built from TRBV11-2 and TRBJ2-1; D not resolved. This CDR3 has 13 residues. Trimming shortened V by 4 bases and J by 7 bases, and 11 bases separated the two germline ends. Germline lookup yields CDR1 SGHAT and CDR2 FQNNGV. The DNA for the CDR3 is TGTGCCAGCAGCTCGCCTATGCTTAATGAGCAGTTCTTC. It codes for CASSSPMLNEQFF.

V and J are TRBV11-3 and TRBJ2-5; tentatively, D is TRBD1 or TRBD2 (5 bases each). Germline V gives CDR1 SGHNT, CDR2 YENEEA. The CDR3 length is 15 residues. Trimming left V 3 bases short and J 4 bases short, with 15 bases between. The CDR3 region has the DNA TGTGCCAGCAGCTTGGGCGACGGGGCTTCAGAGACCCAGTACTTC. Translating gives CASSLGDGASETQYF.

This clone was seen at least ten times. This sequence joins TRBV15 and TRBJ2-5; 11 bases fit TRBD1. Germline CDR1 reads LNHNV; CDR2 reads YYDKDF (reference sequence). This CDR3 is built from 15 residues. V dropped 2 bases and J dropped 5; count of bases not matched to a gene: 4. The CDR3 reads CATSRWTGGGETQYF. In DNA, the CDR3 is TGTGCCACCAGCAGATGGACAGGGGGCGGTGAGACCCAGTACTTC.

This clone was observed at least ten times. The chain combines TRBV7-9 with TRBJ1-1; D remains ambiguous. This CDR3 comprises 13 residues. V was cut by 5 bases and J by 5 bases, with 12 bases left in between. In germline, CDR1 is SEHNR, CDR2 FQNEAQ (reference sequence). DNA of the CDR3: TGTGCCAGCAGCCCTGGGTTCGGTACTGAAGCTTTCTTT. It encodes CASSPGFGTEAFF.

CDR3 protein: CASSPGTSGGWRADTQYF. As DNA, the CDR3 is TGTGCCAGCAGCCCGGGGACTAGCGGGGGGTGGAGGGCAGATACGCAGTATTTT. The J gene is TRBJ2-3, the V gene TRBV11-2; the match to TRBD2 covers 15 bases. With V trimmed by 5 bases and J by 4 bases, 10 bases remained unmatched. The CDR3 covers 18 residues. Germline lookup yields CDR1 SGHAT and CDR2 FQNNGV.

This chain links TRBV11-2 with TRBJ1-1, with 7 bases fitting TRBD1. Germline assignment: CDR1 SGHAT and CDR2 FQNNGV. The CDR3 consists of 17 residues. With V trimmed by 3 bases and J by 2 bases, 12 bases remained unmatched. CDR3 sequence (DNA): TGTGCCAGCAGCTTTCCGGGACAGCTTTGGATAAACACTGAAGCTTTCTTT. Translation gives CASSFPGQLWINTEAFF. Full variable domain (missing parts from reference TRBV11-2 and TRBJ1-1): EAGVAQSPRYKIIEKRQSVAFWCNPISGHATLYWYQQILGQGPKLLIQFQNNGVVDDSQLPKDRFSAERLKGVDSTLKIQPAKLEDSAVYLCASSFPGQLWINTEAFFGQGTRLTVV.

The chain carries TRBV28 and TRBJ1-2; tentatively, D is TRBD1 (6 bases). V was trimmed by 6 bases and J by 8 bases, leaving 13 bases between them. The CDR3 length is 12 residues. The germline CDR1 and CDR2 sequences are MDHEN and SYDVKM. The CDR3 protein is CASRNRVLGYTF. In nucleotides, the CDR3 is TGTGCCAGCAGAAACAGGGTCTTGGGCTACACCTTC.

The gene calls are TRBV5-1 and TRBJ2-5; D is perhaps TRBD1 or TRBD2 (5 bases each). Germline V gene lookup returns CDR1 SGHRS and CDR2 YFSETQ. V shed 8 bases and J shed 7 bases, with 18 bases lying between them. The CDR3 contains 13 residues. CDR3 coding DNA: TGCGCCAGTACCGGGACCCAGGAGGTGACCCAGTACTTC. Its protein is CASTGTQEVTQYF. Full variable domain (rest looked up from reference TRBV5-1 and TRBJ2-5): KAGVTQTPRYLIKTRGQQVTLSCSPISGHRSVSWYQQTPGQGLQFLFEYFSETQRNKGNFPGRFSGRQFSNSRSEMNVSTLELGDSALYLCASTGTQEVTQYFGPGTRLLVL.

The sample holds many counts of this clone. CDR3 residues: CASSLRADEQFF. The CDR3, as DNA: TGTGCCAGCAGCTTACGAGCCGATGAGCAGTTCTTC. This chain uses TRBV7-8 with TRBJ2-1; the D is unclear. Per the germline V gene, CDR1 is SGHVS and CDR2 is FQNEAQ. CDR3 length: 12 amino acids. V lost 2 bases, J lost 8 bases, and 7 bases lay in between. The variable domain in full, with the rest retrieved from reference TRBV7-8 and TRBJ2-1, is GAGVSQSPRYKVAKRGQDVALRCDPISGHVSLFWYQQALGQGPEFLTYFQNEAQLDKSGLPSDRFFAERPEGSVSTLKIQRTQQEDSAVYLCASSLRADEQFFGPGTRLTVL.

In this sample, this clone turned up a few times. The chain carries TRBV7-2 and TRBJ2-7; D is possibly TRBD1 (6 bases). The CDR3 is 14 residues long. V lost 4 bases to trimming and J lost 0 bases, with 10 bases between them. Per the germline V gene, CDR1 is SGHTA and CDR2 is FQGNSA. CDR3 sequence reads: CASSSRQDSYEQYF. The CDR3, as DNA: TGTGCCAGCAGCTCAAGACAGGACTCCTACGAGCAGTACTTC.

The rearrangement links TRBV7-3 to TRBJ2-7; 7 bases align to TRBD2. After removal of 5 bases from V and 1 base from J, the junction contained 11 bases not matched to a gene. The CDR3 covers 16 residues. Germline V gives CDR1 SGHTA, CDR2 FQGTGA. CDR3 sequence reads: CASSLERGGPSYEQYF. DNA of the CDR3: TGTGCCAGCAGCCTAGAACGGGGAGGGCCATCCTACGAGCAGTACTTC.

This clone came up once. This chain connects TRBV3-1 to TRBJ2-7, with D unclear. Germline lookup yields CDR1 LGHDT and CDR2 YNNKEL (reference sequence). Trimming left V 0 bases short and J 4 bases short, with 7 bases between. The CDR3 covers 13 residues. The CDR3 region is CASSQDPDYEQYF. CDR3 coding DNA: TGTGCCAGCAGCCAAGATCCGGATTACGAGCAGTACTTC.

The CDR3 here is CASSPWDSGYGYTF. The DNA for the CDR3 is TGTGCCAGCAGCCCATGGGACAGTGGATATGGCTACACCTTC. V and J are TRBV3-1 and TRBJ1-2; 7 bases line up with TRBD1. V shed 4 bases, J shed 5 bases, and the junction held 7 bases outside the gene matches. Germline-derived CDR1 and CDR2 are LGHDT and YNNKEL (reference sequence). CDR3 length: 14 amino acids.

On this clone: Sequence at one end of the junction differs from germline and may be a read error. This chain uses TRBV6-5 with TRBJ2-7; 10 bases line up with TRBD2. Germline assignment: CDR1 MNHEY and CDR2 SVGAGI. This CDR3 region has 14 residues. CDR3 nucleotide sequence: TGTTCCAGCCGTACTAGCGGGGTGTCCTACGAGCGGTACTTC. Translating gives CSSRTSGVSYERYF.

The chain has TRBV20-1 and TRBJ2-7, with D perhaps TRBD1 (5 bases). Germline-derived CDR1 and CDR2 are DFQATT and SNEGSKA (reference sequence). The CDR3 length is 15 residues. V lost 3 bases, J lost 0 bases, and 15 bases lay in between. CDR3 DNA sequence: TGCAGTGCTAGGGATGTGACAGCGATCTCCTACGAGCAGTACTTC. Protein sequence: CSARDVTAISYEQYF.

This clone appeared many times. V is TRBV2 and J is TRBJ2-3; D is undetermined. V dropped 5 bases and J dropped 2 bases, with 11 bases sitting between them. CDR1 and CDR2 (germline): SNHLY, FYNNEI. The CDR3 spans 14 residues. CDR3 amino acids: CASSPRPFTDTQYF. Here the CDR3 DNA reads TGTGCCAGCAGTCCGAGGCCCTTCACAGATACGCAGTATTTT.

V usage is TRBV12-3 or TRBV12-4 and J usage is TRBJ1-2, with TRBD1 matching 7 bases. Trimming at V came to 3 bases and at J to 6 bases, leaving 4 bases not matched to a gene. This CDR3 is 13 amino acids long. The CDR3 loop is CASSFGQGDGYTF. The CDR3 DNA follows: TGTGCCAGCAGTTTCGGGCAGGGGGATGGCTACACCTTC.

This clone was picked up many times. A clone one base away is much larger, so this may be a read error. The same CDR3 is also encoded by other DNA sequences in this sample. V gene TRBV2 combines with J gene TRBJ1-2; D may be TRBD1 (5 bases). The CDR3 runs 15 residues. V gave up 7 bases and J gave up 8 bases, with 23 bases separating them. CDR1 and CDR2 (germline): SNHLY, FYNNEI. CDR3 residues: CASIGAEGPGAGYTF. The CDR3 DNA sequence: TGTGCCAGCATCGGGGCGGAGGGACCGGGAGCCGGCTACACCTTC.

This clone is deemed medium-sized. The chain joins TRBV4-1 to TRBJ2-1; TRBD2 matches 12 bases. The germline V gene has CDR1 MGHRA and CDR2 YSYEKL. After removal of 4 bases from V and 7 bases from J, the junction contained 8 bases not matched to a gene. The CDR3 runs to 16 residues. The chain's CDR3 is CASSRLAGGPVNEQFF. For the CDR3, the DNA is TGCGCCAGCAGCCGTCTAGCGGGAGGGCCTGTAAATGAGCAGTTCTTC.

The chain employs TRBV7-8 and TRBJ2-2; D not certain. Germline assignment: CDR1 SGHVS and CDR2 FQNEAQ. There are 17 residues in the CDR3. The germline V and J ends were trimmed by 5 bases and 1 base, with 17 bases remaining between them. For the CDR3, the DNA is TGTGCCAGCAGCCAGGCCGGTTCTTCGTGGAACACCGGGGAGCTGTTTTTT. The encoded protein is CASSQAGSSWNTGELFF.

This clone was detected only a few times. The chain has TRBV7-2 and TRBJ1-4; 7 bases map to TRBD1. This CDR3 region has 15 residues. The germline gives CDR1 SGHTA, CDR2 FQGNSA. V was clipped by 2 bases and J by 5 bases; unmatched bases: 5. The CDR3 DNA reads TGTGCCAGCAGCTTAAGGAGGGGGCAGAATGAAAAACTGTTTTTT. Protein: CASSLRRGQNEKLFF.

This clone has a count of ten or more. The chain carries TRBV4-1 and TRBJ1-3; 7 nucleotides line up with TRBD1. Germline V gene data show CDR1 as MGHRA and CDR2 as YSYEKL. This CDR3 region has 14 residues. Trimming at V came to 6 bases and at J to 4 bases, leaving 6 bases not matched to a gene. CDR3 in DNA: TGCGCCAGCAGTCTTAAGGGACAGGGAAACACCATATATTTT. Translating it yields CASSLKGQGNTIYF.

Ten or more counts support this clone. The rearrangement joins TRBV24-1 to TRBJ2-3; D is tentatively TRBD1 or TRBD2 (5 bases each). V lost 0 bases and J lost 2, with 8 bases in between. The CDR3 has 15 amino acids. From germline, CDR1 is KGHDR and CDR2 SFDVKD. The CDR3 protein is CATSDLEGHTDTQYF. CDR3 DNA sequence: TGTGCCACCAGTGATTTGGAGGGGCACACAGATACGCAGTATTTT.